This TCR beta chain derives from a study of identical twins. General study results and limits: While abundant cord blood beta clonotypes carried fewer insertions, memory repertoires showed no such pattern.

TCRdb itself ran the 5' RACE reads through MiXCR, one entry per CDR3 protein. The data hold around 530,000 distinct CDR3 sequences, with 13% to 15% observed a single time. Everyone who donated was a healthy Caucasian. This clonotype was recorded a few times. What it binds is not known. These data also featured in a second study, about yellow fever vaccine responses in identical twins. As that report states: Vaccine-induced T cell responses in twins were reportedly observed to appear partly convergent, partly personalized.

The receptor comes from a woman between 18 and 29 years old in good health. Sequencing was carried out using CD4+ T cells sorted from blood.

In nucleotides, the CDR3 is TGTGCCAGCAGTTTAGCGGGCCTATTCAATGAGCAGTTCTTC. This sequence encodes CASSLAGLFNEQFF. The chain couples TRBV12-3 or TRBV12-4 to TRBJ2-1; D ambiguous. The CDR3 is made up of 14 amino acids. V was clipped by 0 bases and J by 6 bases, with 9 bases between them.